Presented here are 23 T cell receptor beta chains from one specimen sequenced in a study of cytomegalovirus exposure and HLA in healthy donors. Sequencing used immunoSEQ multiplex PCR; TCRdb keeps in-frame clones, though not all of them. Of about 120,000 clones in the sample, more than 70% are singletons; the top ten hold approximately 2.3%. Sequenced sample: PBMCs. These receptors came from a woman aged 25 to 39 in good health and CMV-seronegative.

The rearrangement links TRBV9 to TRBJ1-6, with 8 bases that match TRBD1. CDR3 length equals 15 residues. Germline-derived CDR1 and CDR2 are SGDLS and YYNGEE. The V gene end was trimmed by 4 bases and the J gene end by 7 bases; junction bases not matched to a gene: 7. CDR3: CASSIGTGLNSPLHF. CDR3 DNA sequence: TGTGCCAGCAGCATTGGGACAGGATTGAATTCACCCCTCCACTTT.

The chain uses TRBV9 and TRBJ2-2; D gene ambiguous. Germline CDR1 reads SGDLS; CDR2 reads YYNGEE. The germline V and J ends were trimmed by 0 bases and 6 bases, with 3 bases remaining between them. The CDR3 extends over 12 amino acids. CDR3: CASSVVAGELFF. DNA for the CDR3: TGTGCCAGCAGCGTAGTAGCCGGGGAGCTGTTTTTT. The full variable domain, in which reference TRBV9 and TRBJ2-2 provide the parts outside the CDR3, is DSGVTQTPKHLITATGQRVTLRCSPRSGDLSVYWYQQSLDQGLQFLIQYYNGEERAKGNILERFSAQQFPDLHSELNLSSLELGDSALYFCASSVVAGELFFGEGSRLTVL.

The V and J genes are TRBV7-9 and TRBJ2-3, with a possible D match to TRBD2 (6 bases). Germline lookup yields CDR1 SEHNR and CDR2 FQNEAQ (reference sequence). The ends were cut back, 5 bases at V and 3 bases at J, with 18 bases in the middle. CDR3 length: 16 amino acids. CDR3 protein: CASSLQGGKGTDTQYF. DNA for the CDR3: TGTGCCAGCAGCCTCCAAGGAGGGAAAGGGACAGATACGCAGTATTTT.

The CDR3 DNA reads as TGTGCCAGCAGTTTCCAGACAGGGGGCTTCTATGGCTACACCTTC. This translates into CASSFQTGGFYGYTF. V usage is TRBV27 and J usage is TRBJ1-2; the match to TRBD1 covers 10 bases. CDR3 size: 15 residues. The germline V gene encodes CDR1 MNHEY and CDR2 SMNVEV (reference sequence). Trimming removed 3 bases from V and 4 bases from J; junction bases left unmatched: 5.

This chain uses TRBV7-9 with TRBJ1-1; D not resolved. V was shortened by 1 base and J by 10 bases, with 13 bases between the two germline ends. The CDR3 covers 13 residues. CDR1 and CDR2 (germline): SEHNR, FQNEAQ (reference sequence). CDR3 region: CASSLGGSVAAFF. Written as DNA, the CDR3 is TGTGCCAGCAGCTTAGGCGGCTCTGTTGCAGCTTTCTTT.

CDR3 nucleotides: TGTGCCAGCAGTATCAGCGGGGGGCTCTACAATGAGCAGTTCTTC. Translation: CASSISGGLYNEQFF. The chain uses TRBV6-4 and TRBJ2-1; 9 bases agree with TRBD2. J was trimmed by 3 bases and V by 5 bases; bases with no gene match: 5. The CDR3 totals 15 residues. Germline CDR1 MRHNA, CDR2 SNTAGT.

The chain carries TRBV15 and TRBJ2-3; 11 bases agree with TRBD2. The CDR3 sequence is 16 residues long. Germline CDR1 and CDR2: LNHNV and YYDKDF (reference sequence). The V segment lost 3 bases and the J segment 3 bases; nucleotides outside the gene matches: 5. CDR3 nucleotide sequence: TGTGCCACCAGCAGTCAGCTAGCGGGGGGTACAGATACGCAGTATTTT. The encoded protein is CATSSQLAGGTDTQYF.

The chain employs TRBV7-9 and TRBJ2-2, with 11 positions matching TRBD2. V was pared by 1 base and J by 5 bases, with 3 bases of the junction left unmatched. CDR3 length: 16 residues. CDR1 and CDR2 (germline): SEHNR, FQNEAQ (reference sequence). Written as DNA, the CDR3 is TGTGCCAGCAGCTTAGAACTAGCGGGGGCTACCGGGGAGCTGTTTTTT. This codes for CASSLELAGATGELFF.

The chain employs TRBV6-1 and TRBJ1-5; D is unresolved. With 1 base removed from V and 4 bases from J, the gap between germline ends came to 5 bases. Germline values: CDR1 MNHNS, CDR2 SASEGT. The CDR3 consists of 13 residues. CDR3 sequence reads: CASSEGLNQPQHF. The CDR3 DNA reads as TGTGCCAGCAGTGAAGGGCTGAATCAGCCCCAGCATTTT.

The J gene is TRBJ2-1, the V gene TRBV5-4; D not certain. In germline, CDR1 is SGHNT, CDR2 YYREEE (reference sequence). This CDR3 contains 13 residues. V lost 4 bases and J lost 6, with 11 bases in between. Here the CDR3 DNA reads TGTGCCAGCAGCCCCCCGTTGTCCAATGAGCAGTTCTTC. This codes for CASSPPLSNEQFF. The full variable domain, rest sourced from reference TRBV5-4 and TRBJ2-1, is ETGVTQSPTHLIKTRGQQVTLRCSSQSGHNTVSWYQQALGQGPQFIFQYYREEENGRGNFPPRFSGLQFPNYSSELNVNALELDDSALYLCASSPPLSNEQFFGPGTRLTVL.

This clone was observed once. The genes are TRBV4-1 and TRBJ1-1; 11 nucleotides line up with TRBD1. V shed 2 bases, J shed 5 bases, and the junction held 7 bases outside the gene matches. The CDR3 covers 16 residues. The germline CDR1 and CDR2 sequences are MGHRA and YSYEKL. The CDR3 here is CASSQPRGTGGTEAFF. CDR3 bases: TGCGCCAGCAGCCAACCCAGGGGGACAGGGGGGACTGAAGCTTTCTTT.

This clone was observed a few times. The CDR3 region is CASSDVPNTEAFF. The CDR3, as DNA: TGTGCCAGCAGTGACGTCCCGAACACTGAAGCTTTCTTT. The V and J genes are TRBV2 and TRBJ1-1, with D unresolved. The CDR3 spans 13 residues. Trimming shortened V by 3 bases and J by 1 base, and 6 bases separated the two germline ends. The germline CDR1 and CDR2 sequences are SNHLY and FYNNEI.

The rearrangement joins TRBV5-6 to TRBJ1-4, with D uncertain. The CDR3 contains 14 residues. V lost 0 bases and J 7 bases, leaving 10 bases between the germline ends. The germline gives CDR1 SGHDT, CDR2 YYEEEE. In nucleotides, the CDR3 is TGTGCCAGCAGCTTGGGCGGGATGAGTGAAAAACTGTTTTTT. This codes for CASSLGGMSEKLFF.

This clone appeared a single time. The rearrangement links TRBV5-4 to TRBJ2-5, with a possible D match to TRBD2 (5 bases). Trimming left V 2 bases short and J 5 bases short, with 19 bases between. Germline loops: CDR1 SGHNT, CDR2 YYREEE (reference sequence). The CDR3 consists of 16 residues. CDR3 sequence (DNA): TGTGCCAGCAGCTTTTCCCTAGGCCCAGCGGAGGAGACCCAGTACTTC. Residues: CASSFSLGPAEETQYF.

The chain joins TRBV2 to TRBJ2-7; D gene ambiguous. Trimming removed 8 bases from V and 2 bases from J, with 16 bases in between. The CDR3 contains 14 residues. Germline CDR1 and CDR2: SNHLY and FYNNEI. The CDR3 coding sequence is TGTGCCAGCCGAGGCGGATATTGGGCCTACGAGCAGTACTTC. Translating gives CASRGGYWAYEQYF. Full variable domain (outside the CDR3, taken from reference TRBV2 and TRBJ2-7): EPEVTQTPSHQVTQMGQEVILRCVPISNHLYFYWYRQILGQKVEFLVSFYNNEISEKSEIFDDQFSVERPDGSNFTLKIRSTKLEDSAMYFCASRGGYWAYEQYFGPGTRLTVT.

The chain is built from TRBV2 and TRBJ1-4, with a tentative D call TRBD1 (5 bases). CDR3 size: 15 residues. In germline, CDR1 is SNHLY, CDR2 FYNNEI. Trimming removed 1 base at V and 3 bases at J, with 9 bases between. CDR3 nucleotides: TGTGCCAGCAGTGAAGGGGGGAGGTCTAATGAAAAACTGTTTTTT. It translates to CASSEGGRSNEKLFF.

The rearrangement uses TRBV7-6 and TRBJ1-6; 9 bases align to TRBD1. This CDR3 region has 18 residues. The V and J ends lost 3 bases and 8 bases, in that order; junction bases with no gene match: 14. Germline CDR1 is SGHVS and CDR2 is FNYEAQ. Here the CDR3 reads CASSLGRRNRGLYSPLHF. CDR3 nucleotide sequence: TGTGCCAGCAGCTTGGGGCGTCGCAACAGGGGGCTATATTCACCCCTCCACTTT.

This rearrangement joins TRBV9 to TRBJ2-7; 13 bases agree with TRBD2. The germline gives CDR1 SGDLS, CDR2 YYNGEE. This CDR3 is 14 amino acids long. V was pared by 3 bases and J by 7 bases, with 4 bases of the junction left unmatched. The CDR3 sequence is CASSEGLAGKEQYF. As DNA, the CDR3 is TGTGCCAGCAGCGAGGGACTAGCGGGGAAAGAGCAGTACTTC.

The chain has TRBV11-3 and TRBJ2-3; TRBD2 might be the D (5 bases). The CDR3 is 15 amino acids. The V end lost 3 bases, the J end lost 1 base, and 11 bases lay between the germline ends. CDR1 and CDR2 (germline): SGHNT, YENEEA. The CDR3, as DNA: TGTGCCAGCAGCTTGGCGGGTTGGGGCACAGATACGCAGTATTTT. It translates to CASSLAGWGTDTQYF.

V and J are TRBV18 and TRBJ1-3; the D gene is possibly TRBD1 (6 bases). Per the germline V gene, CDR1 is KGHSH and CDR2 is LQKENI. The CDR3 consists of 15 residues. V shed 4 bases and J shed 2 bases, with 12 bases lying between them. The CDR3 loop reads CASSRLQGTGNTIYF. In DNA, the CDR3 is TGTGCCAGCTCACGTTTACAGGGAACTGGAAACACCATATATTTT.

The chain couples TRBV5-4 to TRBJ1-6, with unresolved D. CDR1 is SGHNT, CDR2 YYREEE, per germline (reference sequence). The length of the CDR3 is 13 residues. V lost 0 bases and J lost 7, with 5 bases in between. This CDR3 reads CASSLGLNSPLHF. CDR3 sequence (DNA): TGTGCCAGCAGCTTGGGACTAAATTCACCCCTCCACTTT.

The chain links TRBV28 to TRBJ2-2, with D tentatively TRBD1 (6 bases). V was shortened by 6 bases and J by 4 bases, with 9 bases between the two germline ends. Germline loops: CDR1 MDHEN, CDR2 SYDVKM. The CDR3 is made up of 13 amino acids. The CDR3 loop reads CASRTGLTGELFF. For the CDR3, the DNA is TGTGCCAGCAGGACAGGTCTCACCGGGGAGCTGTTTTTT.

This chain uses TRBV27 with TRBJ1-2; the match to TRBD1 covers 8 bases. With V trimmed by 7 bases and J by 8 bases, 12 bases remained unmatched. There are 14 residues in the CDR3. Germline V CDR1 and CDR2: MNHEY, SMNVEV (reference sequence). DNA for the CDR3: TGTGCCAGCATGGCAGGACAGGGCCCCGTAGGCTACACCTTC. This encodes CASMAGQGPVGYTF.